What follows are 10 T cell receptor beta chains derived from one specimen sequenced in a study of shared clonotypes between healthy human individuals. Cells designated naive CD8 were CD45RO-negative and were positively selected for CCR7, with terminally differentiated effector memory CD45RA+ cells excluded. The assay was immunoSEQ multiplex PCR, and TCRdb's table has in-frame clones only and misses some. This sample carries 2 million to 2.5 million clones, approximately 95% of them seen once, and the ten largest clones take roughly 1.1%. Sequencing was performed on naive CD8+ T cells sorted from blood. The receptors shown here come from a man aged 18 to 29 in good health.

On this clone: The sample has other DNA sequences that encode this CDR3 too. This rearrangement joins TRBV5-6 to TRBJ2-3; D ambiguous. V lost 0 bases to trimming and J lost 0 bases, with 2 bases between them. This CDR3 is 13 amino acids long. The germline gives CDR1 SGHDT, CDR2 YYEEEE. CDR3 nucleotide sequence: TGTGCCAGCAGCTTGGGCAGCACAGATACGCAGTATTTT. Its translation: CASSLGSTDTQYF.

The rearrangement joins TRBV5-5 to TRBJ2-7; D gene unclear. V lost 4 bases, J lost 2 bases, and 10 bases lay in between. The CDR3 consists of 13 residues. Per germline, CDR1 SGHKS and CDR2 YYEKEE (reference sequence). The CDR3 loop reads CASSLALAYEQYF. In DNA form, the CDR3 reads TGTGCCAGCAGCCTTGCCCTAGCCTACGAGCAGTACTTC.

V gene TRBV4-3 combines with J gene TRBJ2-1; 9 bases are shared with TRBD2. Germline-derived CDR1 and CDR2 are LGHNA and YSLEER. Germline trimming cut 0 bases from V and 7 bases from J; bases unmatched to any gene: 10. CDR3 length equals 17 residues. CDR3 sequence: CASSQDPAGGPLNEQFF. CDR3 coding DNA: TGCGCCAGCAGCCAAGATCCGGCGGGAGGGCCTCTTAATGAGCAGTTCTTC.

CDR3 residues: CASSLMTSGSTNWYF. Written as DNA, the CDR3 is TGTGCCAGCAGCTTGATGACTAGCGGGAGCACTAATTGGTACTTC. The chain recombines TRBV7-2 with TRBJ2-7, with TRBD2 matching 12 bases. J lost 12 bases, V lost 3 bases, and 12 bases had no gene match. The CDR3 length is 15 residues. Germline lookup yields CDR1 SGHTA and CDR2 FQGNSA.

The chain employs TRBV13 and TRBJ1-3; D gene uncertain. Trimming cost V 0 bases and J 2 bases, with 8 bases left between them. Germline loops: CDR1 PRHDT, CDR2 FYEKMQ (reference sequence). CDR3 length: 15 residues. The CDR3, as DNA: TGTGCCAGCAGCTTAGGGCGGGTGGCTGGAAACACCATATATTTT. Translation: CASSLGRVAGNTIYF.

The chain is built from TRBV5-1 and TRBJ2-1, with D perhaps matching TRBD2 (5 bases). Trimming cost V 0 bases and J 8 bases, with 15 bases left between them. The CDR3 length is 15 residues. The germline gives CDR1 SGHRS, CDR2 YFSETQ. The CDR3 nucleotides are TGCGCCAGCAGCTTGGTCCCGACTATCCCCCATGAGCAGTTCTTC. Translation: CASSLVPTIPHEQFF.

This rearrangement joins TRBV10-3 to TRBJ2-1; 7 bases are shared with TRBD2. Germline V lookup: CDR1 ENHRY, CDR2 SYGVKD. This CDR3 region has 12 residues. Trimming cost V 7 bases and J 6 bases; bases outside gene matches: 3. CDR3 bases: TGTGCCATCACACCGGGAGGCAATGAGCAGTTCTTC. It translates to CAITPGGNEQFF.

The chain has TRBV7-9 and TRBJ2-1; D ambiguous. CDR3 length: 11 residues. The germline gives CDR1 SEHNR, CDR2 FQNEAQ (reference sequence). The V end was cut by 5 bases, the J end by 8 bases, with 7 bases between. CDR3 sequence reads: CASSLYYEQFF. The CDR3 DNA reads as TGTGCCAGCAGCCTTTATTATGAGCAGTTCTTC. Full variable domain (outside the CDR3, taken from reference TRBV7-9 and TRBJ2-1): DTGVSQNPRHKITKRGQNVTFRCDPISEHNRLYWYRQTLGQGPEFLTYFQNEAQLEKSRLLSDRFSAERPKGSFSTLEIQRTEQGDSAMYLCASSLYYEQFFGPGTRLTVL.

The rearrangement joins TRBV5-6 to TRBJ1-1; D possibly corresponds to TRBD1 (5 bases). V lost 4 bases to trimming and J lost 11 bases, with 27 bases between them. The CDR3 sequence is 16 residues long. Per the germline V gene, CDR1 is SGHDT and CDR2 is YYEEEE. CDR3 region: CASSLGYGQGSTEAFF. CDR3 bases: TGTGCCAGCAGCCTTGGTTATGGGCAGGGAAGCACGGAGGCTTTCTTT.

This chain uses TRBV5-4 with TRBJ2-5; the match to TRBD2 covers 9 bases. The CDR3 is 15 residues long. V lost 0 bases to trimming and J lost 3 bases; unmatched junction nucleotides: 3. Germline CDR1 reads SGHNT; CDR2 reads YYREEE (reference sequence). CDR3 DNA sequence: TGTGCCAGCAGCTTGGGGGTAGCGGGGGAAGAGACCCAGTACTTC. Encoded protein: CASSLGVAGEETQYF.